This T cell receptor beta chain was sequenced during a study of B cell selection in AIRE deficiency. Regarding the study as a whole: Of 3,000 to 4,000 shared Treg TCRbeta sequences, under 40% were healthy-donor-only and around 9.5% patient-only. CDR3s were shorter in shared Treg sequences, reflecting few non-templated nucleotide insertions.

V lost 0 bases to trimming and J lost 7 bases, with 7 bases between them. The CDR3 length is 12 residues. The germline V gene encodes CDR1 SGHKS and CDR2 YYEKEE (reference sequence). Only one count was recorded for this clone. The antigen is undetermined. Authors' methods: About 5.6x10^4 patient and 9.56x10^4 healthy donor TCRbeta sequences came from Tregs. Sequenced by immunoSEQ multiplex PCR; TCRdb stores in-frame clones only, minus some. The V and J calls and clone size are taken from that table; D and trimming were inferred from the DNA. The sample carries 12,000 to 15,000 clones, around 93% recorded once. Regulatory T cells were sorted as CD4+CD25hiCD127low/negative cells.

The chain recombines TRBV5-5 with TRBJ1-1; D might be TRBD1 (5 bases). The clonotype comes from a human donor with AIRE deficiency. Sequenced sample: Tregs sorted from PBMCs. CDR3 sequence reads: CASSLGGVEAFF. CDR3 in DNA: TGTGCCAGCAGCTTGGGAGGGGTTGAAGCTTTCTTT.